The 2 T cell receptor beta chains below come from one sample, sequenced in a study of shared clonotypes between healthy human individuals. Sequencing was performed with immunoSEQ multiplex PCR; in TCRdb, only in-frame clones are kept and a portion is missing. The sample lists roughly 680,000 clones, roughly 72% occurring once. The sequenced material came from memory CD4+ T cells sorted from blood. Subset given: CD45RA-negative fraction. These receptors were taken from a woman younger than 45 in good health.

J is TRBJ2-3 and V is TRBV11-2, with 8 bases lining up with TRBD2. CDR1 is SGHAT and CDR2 is FQNNGV in the germline V gene. The J segment lost 4 bases and the V segment lost 5 bases, leaving 14 bases of the junction unmatched. CDR3 length equals 17 residues. CDR3 DNA: TGTGCCAGCAGCCCCCCATGGGCGGGAGGAGGGGCAGATACGCAGTATTTT. It translates to CASSPPWAGGGADTQYF.

This clone was recorded many times. In nucleotides, the CDR3 is TGCGCCAGCAGCTTAGGGGGACCCATTAGCAATCAGCCCCAGCATTTT. Its translation is CASSLGGPISNQPQHF. The genes are TRBV5-1 and TRBJ1-5, with D tentatively TRBD1 (6 bases). Germline V gene data show CDR1 as SGHRS and CDR2 as YFSETQ. The CDR3 is made up of 16 amino acids. V lost 2 bases and J lost 0, with 12 bases in between.